This T cell receptor (beta chain) was sequenced in a study of OX40 agonist ivuxolimab in advanced cancers. About the study: With a range of roughly 20 to 85, age averaged approximately 55 years, and roughly 80% were male. Findings of the study overall: There was clonal expansion of CD4+ and CD8+ blood T cells by week 6 at 0.1 to 3.0 mg/kg.

Concerning this clone: No antigen is known for it.

This CDR3 contains 13 residues. In germline, CDR1 is MGHDK, CDR2 SYGVNS. V gave up 3 bases and J gave up 10 bases, with 13 bases separating them. Libraries were prepared by immunoSEQ multiplex PCR; TCRdb keeps only in-frame clonotypes and omits some of them. In the table there are 15,000 to 20,000 clones, approximately 85% of which are singletons. The sample consisted of CD4+ or CD8+ T cells sorted from blood, taken in a trial of the OX40 agonist ivuxolimab. The TCR was taken from an adult with an advanced solid tumor such as melanoma, head and neck, liver or kidney cancer. V and J are TRBV25-1 and TRBJ2-1, with a tentative D call TRBD1 (6 bases). CDR3 DNA sequence: TGTGCCAGCAGTGACGCGGACAGAAGCGAGCAGTTCTTC. It yields the protein CASSDADRSEQFF.